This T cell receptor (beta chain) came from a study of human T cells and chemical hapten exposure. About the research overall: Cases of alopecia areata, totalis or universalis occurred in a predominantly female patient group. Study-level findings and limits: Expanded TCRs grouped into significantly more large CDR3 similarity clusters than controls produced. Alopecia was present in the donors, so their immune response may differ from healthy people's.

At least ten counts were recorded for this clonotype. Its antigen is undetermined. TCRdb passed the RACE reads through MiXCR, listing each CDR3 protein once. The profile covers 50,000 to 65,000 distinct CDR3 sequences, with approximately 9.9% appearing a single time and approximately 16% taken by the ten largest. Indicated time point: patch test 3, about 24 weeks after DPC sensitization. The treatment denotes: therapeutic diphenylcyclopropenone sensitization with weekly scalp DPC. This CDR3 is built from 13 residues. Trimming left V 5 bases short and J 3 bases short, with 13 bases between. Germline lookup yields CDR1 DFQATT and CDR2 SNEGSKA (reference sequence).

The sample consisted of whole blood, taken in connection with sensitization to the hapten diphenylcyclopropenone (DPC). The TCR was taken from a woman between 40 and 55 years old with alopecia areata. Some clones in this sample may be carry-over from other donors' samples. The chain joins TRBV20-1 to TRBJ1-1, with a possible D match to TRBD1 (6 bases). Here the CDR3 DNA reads TGCAGTGCTGAGAACAGGGAGGACACTGAAGCTTTCTTT. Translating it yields CSAENREDTEAFF.